The T cell receptor (beta chain) described here comes from a study of blood T cell repertoires in COVID-19. As for the study in general: The recovered donors of Cohort 3 showed two negative PCRs, clearance, or symptom resolution. Sample material is recorded as cDNA or gDNA derived from T cells, B-cell-depleted T cells, or PBMCs. Researchers got acute and convalescent COVID-19 samples from the United States, Italy and Spain.

This clone was seen a few times. CDR1 is MNHEY and CDR2 is SMNVEV in the germline V gene (reference sequence). The CDR3 is 16 amino acids. V was clipped by 5 bases and J by 5 bases, with 19 bases between them. In the original workflow: Using reference gene primer amplification, nucleated cell counts were estimated. Repertoires were generated with immunoSEQ multiplex PCR, while TCRdb's copy carries only in-frame clones and drops some. V, J and clone size reflect that table, while D and trimming were determined from the DNA. The sample carries under 150,000 clones, 84% recorded once. This clonotype was obtained from a man over 45 in a cohort exposed to, infected with or recovered from COVID-19 (not recorded which). Sequencing input: PBMCs or T cells enriched from blood (not recorded which). The gene calls are TRBV27 and TRBJ1-5; possibly TRBD1 for D (6 bases). The CDR3 DNA is TGTGCCAGCAGTCTTACAGGGAGCTCGGTCGATCAGCCCCAGCATTTT. It specifies CASSLTGSSVDQPQHF.